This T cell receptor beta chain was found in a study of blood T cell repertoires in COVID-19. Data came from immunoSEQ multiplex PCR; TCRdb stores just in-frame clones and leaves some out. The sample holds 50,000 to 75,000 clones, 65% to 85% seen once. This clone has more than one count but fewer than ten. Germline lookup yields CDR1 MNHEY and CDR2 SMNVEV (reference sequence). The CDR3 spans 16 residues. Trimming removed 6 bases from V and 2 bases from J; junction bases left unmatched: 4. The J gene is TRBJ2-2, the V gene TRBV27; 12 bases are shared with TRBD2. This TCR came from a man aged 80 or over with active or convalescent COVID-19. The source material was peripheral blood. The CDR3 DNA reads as TGTGCCAGCAGCCAAGGACTAGCGGGAAACACCGGGGAGCTGTTTTTT. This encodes CASSQGLAGNTGELFF.